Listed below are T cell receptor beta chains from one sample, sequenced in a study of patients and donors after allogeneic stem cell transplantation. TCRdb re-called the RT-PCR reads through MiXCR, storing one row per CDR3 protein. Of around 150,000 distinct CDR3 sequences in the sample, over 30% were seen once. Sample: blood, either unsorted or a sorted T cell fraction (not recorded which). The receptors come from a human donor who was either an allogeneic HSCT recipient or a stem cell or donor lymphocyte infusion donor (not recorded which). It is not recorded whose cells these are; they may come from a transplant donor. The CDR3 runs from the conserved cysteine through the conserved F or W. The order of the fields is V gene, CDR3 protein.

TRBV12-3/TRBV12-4 CASSTRGATEAFF
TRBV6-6 CASSYHPSPPWANQPQHF
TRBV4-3 CASSQVGSGGLETQYF
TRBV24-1 CATSASLGGNYGYTF
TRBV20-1 CSAPEVASPLNTEAFF
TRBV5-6 CASSWGTGAQPQHF
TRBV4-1 CASSQDGGFGNQPQHF
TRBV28 CASSFMGQLYGYTF
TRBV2 CASRENEQFF
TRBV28 CASSLGPGDNQPQHF
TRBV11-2 CASSFFQGAEAFF
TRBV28 CASRARGEYYGYTF
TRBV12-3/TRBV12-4 CASSLEAGLETQYF
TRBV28 CASSPPGRLPMNTEAFF
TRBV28 CASSFPQGESPLHF
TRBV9 CASSVGSEKSSSYNEQFF
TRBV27 CASSLWTGVQETQYF
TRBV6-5 CASSYVGLHGYTF
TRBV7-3 CATSDANTGELFF
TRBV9 CASSVSGASGANVLTF
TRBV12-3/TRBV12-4 CASSLNGAGELFF
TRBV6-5 CASSQKDTQYF
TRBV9 CASSVTGLGTEAFF
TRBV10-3 CAISETGEAFF
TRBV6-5 CASSRGPYNEQFF
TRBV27 CASSLTGERPQHF
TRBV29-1 CSVVRGASGNTIYF
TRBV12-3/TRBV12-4 CASSLAFPRRTDTQYF
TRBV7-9 CASSDHRATNEKLFF
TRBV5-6 CASSSGGGEQFF
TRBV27 CASSLWGRSNEQFF
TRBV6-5 CASSYRTPGATNEKLFF
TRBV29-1 CSVRTGPNTEAFF
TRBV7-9 CASSLGARQPQHF
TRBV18 CASSPRRGSGNTIYF
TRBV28 CASSDRAIGNTIYF
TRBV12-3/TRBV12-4 CASSPPWEGYTF
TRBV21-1 CASTPRAGGNTEAFF
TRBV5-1 CASSWRTLQQETQYF
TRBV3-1 CASSPRLSGNYEQYF
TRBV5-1 CASRVRLFGTEAFF
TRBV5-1 CASSLPRGVSGTMNTEAFF
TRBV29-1 CSVEGSYEQYF
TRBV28 CASSRGTEYSNQPQHF
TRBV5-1 CASSPGGLADTEAFF
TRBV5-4 CASSLWNEQFF
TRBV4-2 CASSHQGWDSANYGYTF
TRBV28 CASSVGDSPLHF